This T cell receptor beta chain emerged from a study of identical twins listed by TCRdb under 2016. Looking at the study overall: To test whether fetal clonotypes persist, this study deep-sequenced TCR alpha and beta repertoires from monozygotic twins, from unrelated adults of various ages, and from cord blood. To rule out contamination, replicate twin experiments were performed at different times with different library preparation protocols.

The CDR3 covers 16 residues, taking in both the cysteine and the phenylalanine. CDR3 DNA only is kept here, 48 bases in frame from base 1. V loses 0 bases, J loses 2 bases, and the germline ends lie 12 bases apart. Reading the germline V gene gives CDR1 SGDLS and CDR2 YYNGEE. Every donor in the study was a healthy Caucasian. The twin cohort comprised three pairs of female monozygotic twins, all aged roughly 18 to 29 years. Peripheral blood mononuclear cells were the source from which RNA for the TCR libraries was isolated. Notes on this clonotype: The target of this receptor is not known. Qualities for individual bases were not recorded, and no much larger clone is one base off.

Paper-wide results and their limitations: Compared with coincidental sharing between unrelated individuals, an excess of low generation-probability sequences was observed among out-of-frame TCR alpha sequences shared between twins. Excess twin sharing in beta out-of-frame sequences was weaker because fewer shared sequences lowered the signal-to-noise ratio. Fewer insertions were carried by abundant cord blood beta clonotypes, a similar but weaker trend appeared in young adult naive repertoires, and no such trend appeared in memory repertoires. Invariant T cells such as MAIT and iNKT could partly confound zero-insertion analyses, though diverse VJ usage argued against this for most clonotypes. Out-of-frame TCR alpha sharing in monozygotic twins was systematically underestimated by recombination models, whereas sharing between unrelated individuals was in agreement with the recombination models. Because the same donors could not be followed over many years, the conclusions relied on cross-sectional statistical analysis.

Libraries were constructed by 5' RACE. The instrument given in TCRdb is Illumina HiSeq 2000. A universal primer binding site was added through template switching, and the final cDNA carried a unique molecular identifier so that TCR cDNA molecules could be counted accurately. Specific primers in the conserved constant-segment region were used to synthesize first-strand cDNA for the TCR alpha and beta chains. To control for contamination, every cDNA library was double barcoded, receiving both a SMART-Mk sample barcode and Illumina barcodes. Two successive PCR steps introduced TruSeq adapter sequences along with Illumina sample barcodes. Sequencing of the TCR alpha and beta cDNA libraries was done on the Illumina HiSeq platform using custom primers. In the source study's methods: Unique molecular identifiers were extracted from raw reads with MiGEC, and CDR3 positions were determined with MiXCR. Recombination models were inferred per individual with the repgenHMM and IGoR tools using an EM algorithm. Shared clonotypes were analyzed with the tcR package in R, and sharing was normalized by the product of cloneset sizes. Out-of-frame nonproductive sequences were analyzed to study raw recombination free of thymic and clonal selection effects. Clones were called with MiXCR by TCRdb after fastp trimmed the public reads at Q25, and only in-frame beta chains were retained. For every CDR3 protein sequence, its rows merge into one entry that carries the most common genes and DNA. TCRdb assigned the V and J calls; the authors' analysis was not used. The sample includes some 900,000 distinct CDR3 sequences, with roughly an eighth observed a single time. The ten largest clonotypes hold around 1.6% of the sample.

This sample also appeared in a second study, on yellow fever vaccine responses in identical twins. The second study, in turn, reports: The authors reported that the T cell response to vaccination in identical twins appeared partly convergent and partly personalized. Focusing on identical twins, the study followed the T cell clones that responded to the vaccine, and did so with precision.

The sequencing sample was made of PBMCs. The source of this sequence is a woman aged 18-29 years in good health. The V and J segments used are TRBV9 and TRBJ2-1; TRBD2 is a weak D gene call, 5 bases matching. The nucleotide sequence reads TGTGCCAGCAGCGTAGCTGCGACTACCGCCTACAATGAGCAGTTCTTC. The encoded protein is CASSVAATTAYNEQFF. The CDR3, completed at both ends by the reference TRBV9 and TRBJ2-1 genes, gives the full variable domain DSGVTQTPKHLITATGQRVTLRCSPRSGDLSVYWYQQSLDQGLQFLIQYYNGEERAKGNILERFSAQQFPDLHSELNLSSLELGDSALYFCASSVAATTAYNEQFFGPGTRLTVL.